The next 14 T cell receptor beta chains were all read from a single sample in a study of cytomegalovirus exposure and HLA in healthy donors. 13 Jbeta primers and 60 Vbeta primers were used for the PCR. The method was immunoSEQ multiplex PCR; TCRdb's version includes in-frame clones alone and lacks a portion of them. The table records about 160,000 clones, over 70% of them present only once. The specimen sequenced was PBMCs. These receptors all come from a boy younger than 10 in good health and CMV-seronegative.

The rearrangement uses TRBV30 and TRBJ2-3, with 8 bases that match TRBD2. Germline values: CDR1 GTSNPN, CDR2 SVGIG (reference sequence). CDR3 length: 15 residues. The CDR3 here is CAGARGQREIDTQYF. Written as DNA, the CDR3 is TGTGCAGGGGCTAGGGGTCAGCGGGAGATAGATACGCAGTATTTT.

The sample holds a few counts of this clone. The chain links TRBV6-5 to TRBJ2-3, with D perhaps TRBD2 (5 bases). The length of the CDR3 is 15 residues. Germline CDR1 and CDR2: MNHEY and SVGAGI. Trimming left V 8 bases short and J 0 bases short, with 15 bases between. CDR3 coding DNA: TGTGCCAGCGGTGGCGGGCCTTATAGCACAGATACGCAGTATTTT. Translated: CASGGGPYSTDTQYF.

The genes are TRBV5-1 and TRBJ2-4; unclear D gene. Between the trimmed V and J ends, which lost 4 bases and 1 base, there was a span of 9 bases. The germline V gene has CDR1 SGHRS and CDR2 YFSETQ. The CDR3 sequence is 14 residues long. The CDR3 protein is CASSVTWAKNIQYF. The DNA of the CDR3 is TGCGCCAGCAGCGTGACATGGGCCAAAAACATTCAGTACTTC.

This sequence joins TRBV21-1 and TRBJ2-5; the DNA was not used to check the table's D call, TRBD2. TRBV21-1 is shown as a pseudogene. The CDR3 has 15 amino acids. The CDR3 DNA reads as TGTGCCAGCAGCAAGGTGCTAGCGGGAGTTGAGACCCAGTACTTC. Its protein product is CASSKVLAGVETQYF.

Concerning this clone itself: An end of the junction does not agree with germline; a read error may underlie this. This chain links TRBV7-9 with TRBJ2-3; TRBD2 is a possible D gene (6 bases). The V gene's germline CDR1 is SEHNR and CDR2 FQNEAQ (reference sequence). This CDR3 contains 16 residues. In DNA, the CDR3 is TGTTCCAGCAGCCTATACCGCAACCCGGAGGGAGATACGCAGTATTTT. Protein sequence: CSSSLYRNPEGDTQYF.

The CDR3 reads CASSLAGYGTGYGYTF. The CDR3 DNA reads as TGTGCCAGCAGCTTAGCTGGGTACGGGACAGGCTATGGCTACACCTTC. The chain links TRBV7-9 to TRBJ1-2; 8 nucleotides match TRBD1. This CDR3 is 16 amino acids long. The V gene end was trimmed by 0 bases and the J gene end by 4 bases; junction bases not matched to a gene: 7. Per the germline V gene, CDR1 is SEHNR and CDR2 is FQNEAQ (reference sequence).

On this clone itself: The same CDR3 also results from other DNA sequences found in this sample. This chain's CDR3 is CATSRQTGVDSPLHF. The CDR3 DNA reads as TGTGCCACCAGCAGGCAGACAGGCGTGGATTCACCCCTCCACTTT. This sequence joins TRBV15 and TRBJ1-6, with TRBD1 as a possible D gene (6 bases). The CDR3 consists of 15 residues. V lost 3 bases to trimming and J lost 8 bases, with 14 bases between them. Germline CDR1 reads LNHNV; CDR2 reads YYDKDF (reference sequence).

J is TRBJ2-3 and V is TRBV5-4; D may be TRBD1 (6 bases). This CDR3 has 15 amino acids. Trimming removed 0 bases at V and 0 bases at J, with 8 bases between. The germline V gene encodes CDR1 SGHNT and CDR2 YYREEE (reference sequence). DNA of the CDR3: TGTGCCAGCAGCTTGGGACAGGCTAGCACAGATACGCAGTATTTT. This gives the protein CASSLGQASTDTQYF.

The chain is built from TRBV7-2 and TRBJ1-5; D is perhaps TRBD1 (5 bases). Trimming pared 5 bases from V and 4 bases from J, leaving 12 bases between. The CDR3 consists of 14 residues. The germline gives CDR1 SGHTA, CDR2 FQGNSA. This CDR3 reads CASSRRGENQPQHF. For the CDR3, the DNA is TGTGCCAGCAGCCGAAGGGGCGAGAATCAGCCCCAGCATTTT.

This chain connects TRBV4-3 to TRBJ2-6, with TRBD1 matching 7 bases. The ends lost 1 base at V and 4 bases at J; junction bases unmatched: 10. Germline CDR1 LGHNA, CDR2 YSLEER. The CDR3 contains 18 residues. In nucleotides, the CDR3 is TGCGCCAGCAGCCAAGCCCACAGGGGTTTCGTCGGGGCCAACGTCCTGACTTTC. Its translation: CASSQAHRGFVGANVLTF.

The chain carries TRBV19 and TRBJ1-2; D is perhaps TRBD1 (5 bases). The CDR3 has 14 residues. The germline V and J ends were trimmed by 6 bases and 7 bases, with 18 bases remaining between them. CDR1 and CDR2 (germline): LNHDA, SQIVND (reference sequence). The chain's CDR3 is CASREGRSLCGYTF. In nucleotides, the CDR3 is TGTGCCAGTAGAGAGGGGAGGTCGCTATGTGGCTACACCTTC.

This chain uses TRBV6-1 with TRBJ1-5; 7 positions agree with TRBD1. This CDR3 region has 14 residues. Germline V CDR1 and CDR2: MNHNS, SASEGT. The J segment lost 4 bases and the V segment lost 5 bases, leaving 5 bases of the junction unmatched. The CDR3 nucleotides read TGTGCCAGCAGTCGGACAGGTTGGAATCAGCCCCAGCATTTT. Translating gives CASSRTGWNQPQHF.

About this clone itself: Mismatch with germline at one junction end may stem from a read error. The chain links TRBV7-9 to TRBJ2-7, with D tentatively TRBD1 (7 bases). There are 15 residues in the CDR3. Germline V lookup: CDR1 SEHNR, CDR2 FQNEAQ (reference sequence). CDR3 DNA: TGTTCCAGCAGCTTAGAGACAGGGAGGACCTACGAGCAGTACTTC. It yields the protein CSSSLETGRTYEQYF.

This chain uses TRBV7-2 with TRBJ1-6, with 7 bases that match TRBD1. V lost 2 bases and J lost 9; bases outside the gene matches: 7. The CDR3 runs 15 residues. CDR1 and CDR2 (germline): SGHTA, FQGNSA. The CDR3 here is CASSLRRDSSSPLHF. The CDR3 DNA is TGTGCCAGCAGCTTAAGAAGGGACAGTAGTTCACCCCTCCACTTT.